A selection of T cell receptor beta chains follows, all from one sample in a study of cytomegalovirus exposure and HLA in healthy donors. TCRdb's copy holds only in-frame clones and misses some; the assay was immunoSEQ multiplex PCR. The sample contains around 160,000 clones, 80% to 85% of which appear only once. Sequencing input: PBMCs. The origin of the receptors is a man between 25 and 39 years old in good health and CMV-seropositive. CDR3s include the opening cysteine and the closing phenylalanine or tryptophan. A D gene is named only where the DNA matches it firmly. Clone size appears in some rows only: once, few, many, or a class for an expanded clone.

>.|.|TRBJ1-1|TRBV7-3
TGTGCCAGCAGTCGTGAAGCTTTCTTT
CASSREAFF
>TRBD1|.|TRBJ2-1|TRBV29-1
TGCAGCGTTGATGGCAGGGGGAGTGATGAGCAGTTCTTC
CSVDGRGSDEQFF
>.|.|TRBJ2-1|TRBV18
TGTGCCAGCTCATTGACGGTGGGGCTAGCAGGAGGGGCGGAGCAGTTCTTC
CASSLTVGLAGGAEQFF
>.|.|TRBJ2-3|TRBV5-1
TGCGCCAGCAGCTCCACTAGCACAGATACGCAGTATTTT
CASSSTSTDTQYF
>TRBD1|once|TRBJ2-7|TRBV9
TGTGCCAGCAGCTTGGGACAGGGGGACGAGCAGTACTTC
CASSLGQGDEQYF
>.|once|TRBJ2-2|TRBV6-1
TGTGCCAGCAGTGAAGCGCAGGTCGGGCGGACAGCGAACACCGGGGAGCTGTTTTTT
CASSEAQVGRTANTGELFF
>.|.|TRBJ2-1|TRBV11-2
TGTGCCAGCAGCCCCACCCCCCCCAAGCGGCCCTACAATGAGCAGTTCTTC
CASSPTPPKRPYNEQFF
>.|.|TRBJ2-3|TRBV30
TGTGCCTGGAGTCAGAACAGAGACACAGATACGCAGTATTTT
CAWSQNRDTDTQYF
>.|.|TRBJ1-2|TRBV13
TGTGCCAGCAGCTCCCTAGGGGGGGCGCGGTATGGCTACACCTTC
CASSSLGGARYGYTF
>.|.|TRBJ1-1|TRBV28
TGTGCCAGCAGTTTCCCGGCGGGGGGGGGAAACAGTGAAGCTTTCTTT
CASSFPAGGGNSEAFF
>TRBD1|few|TRBJ2-7|TRBV6-1
TGTGCCAGCAGTGGGGGACAGGGGGCTGGCTACGAGCAGTACTTC
CASSGGQGAGYEQYF
>TRBD1|.|TRBJ1-6|TRBV5-1
TGCGCCAGCAGCTTGTTACAGGGGGCTGGTTCACCCCTCCACTTT
CASSLLQGAGSPLHF
>.|.|TRBJ2-7|TRBV11-3
TGTGCCAGCAGCCGCACCTCTACGGGGGAGCAGTACTTC
CASSRTSTGEQYF
>.|.|TRBJ1-2|TRBV6-5
TGTGCCAGCAGTTACTCCGCCCTTGGGAGGTGGGGCTACACCTTC
CASSYSALGRWGYTF
>.|.|TRBJ1-1|TRBV7-2
TGTGCCAGCAGCTTAGGTAGGGGGACGCGGAGAGCTTTCTTT
CASSLGRGTRRAFF
>.|.|TRBJ2-1|TRBV7-2
TGTGCCAGCAGCCCAAGCCTCTCGAATGAGCAGTTCTTC
CASSPSLSNEQFF
>TRBD2|few|TRBJ2-1|TRBV4-1
TGCGCCAGCAGCCAACTCTATAGCGGGAGACCGTACAATGAGCAGTTCTTC
CASSQLYSGRPYNEQFF
>TRBD2|once|TRBJ2-5|TRBV27
TGTGCCAGCAGTCCTCGACTAGCGGGGTTCCAAGAGACCCAGTACTTC
CASSPRLAGFQETQYF
>TRBD2|.|TRBJ2-1|TRBV7-2
TGTGCCAGCAGCTGGGGACTAGCGGGACACAATGAGCAGTTCTTC
CASSWGLAGHNEQFF
>.|.|TRBJ1-1|TRBV6-5
TGTGCCAGCAGTATGGACAGCATGAACACTGAAGCTTTCTTT
CASSMDSMNTEAFF
>.|.|TRBJ1-5|TRBV19
TGTGCCAGTAGTATAGAGGACTTTAGGGGCAATCAGCCCCAGCATTTT
CASSIEDFRGNQPQHF
>TRBD1|.|TRBJ1-3|TRBV2
TGTGCCAGCAGACCTACAGGGGGCGGGGGAAACACCATATATTTT
CASRPTGGGGNTIYF
>TRBD2|once|TRBJ2-1|TRBV30
TGTGCCTGGAGTGTACTCCGGGGGGTGGGCAATGAGCAGTTCTTC
CAWSVLRGVGNEQFF
>TRBD2|.|TRBJ2-7|TRBV15
TGTGCCACCAGCAGAGCCGGACTAGCGGGAACCTACGAGCAGTACTTC
CATSRAGLAGTYEQYF
>TRBD1|.|TRBJ1-2|TRBV28
TGTGCCAGCAGGGGACAGGGTGGGTATGGCTACACCTTC
CASRGQGGYGYTF
>.|.|TRBJ1-5|TRBV10-2
TGCGCCAGCAGTGAGTTTAGGACAGCCCGCAATCAGCCCCAGCATTTT
CASSEFRTARNQPQHF
>.|.|TRBJ2-1|TRBV7-7
TGTGCCAGCAGCTTAATCCCAGGGGTCGATGAGCAGTTCTTC
CASSLIPGVDEQFF
>.|.|TRBJ2-2|TRBV6-1
TGTGCTGGGCAGGGAGGAGAATTTAACACCGGGGAGCTGTTTTTT
CAGQGGEFNTGELFF
>.|.|TRBJ2-7|TRBV11-2
TGTGCCAGCAGCCCGGGCTACGAGCAGTACTTC
CASSPGYEQYF
>TRBD2|.|TRBJ2-7|TRBV4-1
TGCGCCAGCAGCCAAGAATTGAGTCTAGCGGGAAAGTTCTACGAGCAGTACTTC
CASSQELSLAGKFYEQYF
>.|.|TRBJ2-1|TRBV11-3
TGTGCCAGCAGCCCAAGACCGGGGGAGCAGTTCTTC
CASSPRPGEQFF
>.|few|TRBJ1-6|TRBV19
TGTGCCAGTAGTAGACAGGACGATTCACCCCTCCACTTT
CASSRQDDSPLHF
>TRBD2|many|TRBJ2-5|TRBV7-7
TGTGCTAGCAGCCGAACCGGGACTAGCGTACCGGAGACCCAGTACTTC
CASSRTGTSVPETQYF
>.|.|TRBJ2-5|TRBV19
TGTGCCAGTAGCTCGGCGGGAGAGACCCAGTACTTC
CASSSAGETQYF